The 30 T cell receptor beta chains below come from one sample, sequenced in a study of PD-1 blockade in classical Hodgkin lymphoma. Every patient experienced relapse after autologous stem cell transplantation, and brentuximab vedotin exposure varied. Assay used: immunoSEQ multiplex PCR; TCRdb lists only in-frame clones, some missing. Here the sample spans approximately 80,000 clones, roughly 90% being singletons. The source was peripheral blood mononuclear cells (PBMCs), collected at baseline. Receptors originate from a human donor with classical Hodgkin lymphoma.

V gene TRBV19 combines with J gene TRBJ2-2; possible D gene TRBD1, 5 bases. V was cut by 2 bases and J by 6 bases, with 13 bases left in between. CDR1 and CDR2 (germline): LNHDA, SQIVND (reference sequence). The CDR3 loop spans 15 amino acids. CDR3: CASSIQGLASGELFF. Written as DNA, the CDR3 is TGTGCCAGTAGTATACAGGGTCTTGCTTCCGGGGAGCTGTTTTTT. The full variable domain, completed using reference TRBV19 and TRBJ2-2, is DGGITQSPKYLFRKEGQNVTLSCEQNLNHDAMYWYRQDPGQGLRLIYYSQIVNDFQKGDIAEGYSVSREKKESFPLTVTSAQKNPTAFYLCASSIQGLASGELFFGEGSRLTVL.

This clone was found once. The chain joins TRBV30 to TRBJ1-2, with D possibly being TRBD1 (6 bases). The V and J ends lost 2 bases and 4 bases respectively, with 8 bases between them. In germline, CDR1 is GTSNPN, CDR2 SVGIG (reference sequence). The CDR3 length is 12 residues. The DNA of the CDR3 is TGTGCCTGGAGTCTACAGGGCTATGGCTACACCTTC. Amino acids: CAWSLQGYGYTF.

Only one count was recorded for this clone. The chain employs TRBV6-1 and TRBJ1-4, with D perhaps TRBD1 (5 bases). Germline V CDR1 and CDR2: MNHNS, SASEGT. With 7 bases removed from V and 3 bases from J, the gap between germline ends came to 15 bases. The CDR3 consists of 15 residues. CDR3 nucleotide sequence: TGTGCCAGCACCCGGGACGGGCCAGCTAATGAAAAACTGTTTTTT. Residues: CASTRDGPANEKLFF.

The V and J genes are TRBV5-6 and TRBJ1-3; TRBD1 might be the D (5 bases). The CDR3 covers 18 residues. Looked up from germline, CDR1 is SGHDT and CDR2 is YYEEEE. The germline V and J ends were trimmed by 3 bases and 0 bases, with 19 bases remaining between them. For the CDR3, the DNA is TGTGCCAGCAGCTCCACCCCGGTGAGGACATCCTCTGGAAACACCATATATTTT. The encoded protein is CASSSTPVRTSSGNTIYF. Supplemented by reference TRBV5-6 and TRBJ1-3, the full variable domain reads DAGVTQSPTHLIKTRGQQVTLRCSPKSGHDTVSWYQQALGQGPQFIFQYYEEEERQRGNFPDRFSGHQFPNYSSELNVNALLLGDSALYLCASSSTPVRTSSGNTIYFGEGSWLTVV.

In this sample, this clone turned up once. The chain has TRBV21-1 and TRBJ2-7; the table's D call, TRBD1, has no DNA check behind it. TRBV21-1 is noted as a pseudogene. This CDR3 contains 12 residues. CDR3 in amino acids: CASSNDTYEQYF. The CDR3 coding sequence is TGTGCCAGCAGCAATGACACCTACGAGCAGTACTTC.

This sequence joins TRBV6-1 and TRBJ1-4; possibly TRBD1 for D (6 bases). Trimming pared 1 base from V and 4 bases from J, leaving 13 bases between. Germline CDR1 is MNHNS and CDR2 is SASEGT. The CDR3 has 16 amino acids. DNA of the CDR3: TGTGCCAGCAGTGAAGGGGGGACAAACCATAATGAAAAACTGTTTTTT. Protein: CASSEGGTNHNEKLFF.

This sequence joins TRBV27 and TRBJ2-1; D gene unclear. The CDR3 contains 14 residues. Germline lookup yields CDR1 MNHEY and CDR2 SMNVEV (reference sequence). Trimming cost V 3 bases and J 3 bases, with 9 bases left between them. The CDR3 sequence: CASSLLSDYNEQFF. CDR3 DNA: TGTGCCAGCAGTTTGCTCTCAGACTACAATGAGCAGTTCTTC.

This clone occurred once. The chain combines TRBV19 with TRBJ2-1; maybe TRBD1 (5 bases). Trimming took off 3 bases at V and 5 bases at J, with 11 bases between the two ends. The germline V gene has CDR1 LNHDA and CDR2 SQIVND (reference sequence). There are 14 residues in the CDR3. CDR3 sequence: CASSMGLSHNEQFF. The CDR3 bases are TGTGCCAGTAGTATGGGGCTTAGTCACAATGAGCAGTTCTTC.

The chain recombines TRBV27 with TRBJ2-7; TRBD1 matches 10 bases. The V segment lost 2 bases and the J segment 3 bases; nucleotides outside the gene matches: 1. The CDR3 runs 14 residues. Germline V gives CDR1 MNHEY, CDR2 SMNVEV (reference sequence). Here the CDR3 reads CASSLGQGGYEQYF. The CDR3 DNA follows: TGTGCCAGCAGTTTAGGACAGGGGGGCTACGAGCAGTACTTC.

About this clone: The conserved final phenylalanine or tryptophan is absent from the CDR3, which likely points to a read error. It is unclear where the CDR3 begins or ends on the DNA, so no DNA is shown, and the CDR3 is as TCRdb lists it. This rearrangement joins TRBV28 to TRBJ1-1; the table names TRBD1, a call not compared with the DNA. With termini counted, the CDR3 has 12 amino acids. Germline V gene lookup returns CDR1 MDHEN and CDR2 SYDVKM. CDR3 sequence: CASSGLDRFVLP.

This clone was counted a few times. This chain connects TRBV5-1 to TRBJ1-1, with 9 bases that match TRBD1. This CDR3 spans 15 amino acids. With 1 base clipped from V and 3 bases from J, the junction kept 4 bases outside the gene matches. CDR1 SGHRS and CDR2 YFSETQ come from the germline V gene. CDR3 DNA sequence: TGCGCCAGCAGCTTGACAGGGGGCAGGGACACTGAAGCTTTCTTT. Its translation: CASSLTGGRDTEAFF.

The chain joins TRBV27 to TRBJ2-1, with D possibly TRBD1 on 5 matching bases. The CDR3 totals 16 residues. Germline assignment: CDR1 MNHEY and CDR2 SMNVEV (reference sequence). V dropped 0 bases and J dropped 0 bases, with 9 bases sitting between them. CDR3 residues: CASSLSGQTSYNEQFF. The CDR3 nucleotides read TGTGCCAGCAGTTTATCAGGACAAACCTCCTACAATGAGCAGTTCTTC.

The chain recombines TRBV2 with TRBJ1-1, with 10 bases fitting TRBD1. Trimming took 5 bases from V and 1 from J; bases not matched to a gene: 1. The germline gives CDR1 SNHLY, CDR2 FYNNEI. The CDR3 consists of 14 residues. CDR3 sequence reads: CASSRQGANTEAFF. Here the CDR3 DNA reads TGTGCCAGCAGTAGACAGGGGGCGAACACTGAAGCTTTCTTT.

The chain links TRBV7-2 to TRBJ2-1; maybe TRBD1 (6 bases). The CDR3 extends over 14 amino acids. Deletions cut 3 bases from V and 5 bases from J, with 11 bases between. Per germline, CDR1 SGHTA and CDR2 FQGNSA. The CDR3 bases are TGTGCCAGCAGCTTCGGACAGCTTAACAATGAGCAGTTCTTC. As protein: CASSFGQLNNEQFF.

The chain recombines TRBV2 with TRBJ2-1, with D unclear. Germline values: CDR1 SNHLY, CDR2 FYNNEI. The CDR3 length is 14 residues. The germline V and J ends were trimmed by 1 base and 6 bases, with 10 bases remaining between them. CDR3 nucleotide sequence: TGTGCCAGCAGTGAAGGTAGAGCTTCCAATGAGCAGTTCTTC. It translates to CASSEGRASNEQFF.

This clone occurred once. The genes are TRBV5-6 and TRBJ1-2, with 7 bases matching TRBD1. The CDR3 consists of 13 residues. Losses at the gene ends were 7 bases for V and 5 bases for J; bases not matched to a gene: 8. Germline V gene sequence: CDR1 SGHDT, CDR2 YYEEEE. The CDR3 DNA reads TGTGCCAGCCGACTGACAGGGATGTATGGCTACACCTTC. Amino acid sequence: CASRLTGMYGYTF.

The chain links TRBV6-5 to TRBJ2-7; 7 nucleotides line up with TRBD1. The CDR3 spans 12 residues. Germline V gene data show CDR1 as MNHEY and CDR2 as SVGAGI. The ends lost 5 bases at V and 6 bases at J; junction bases unmatched: 4. CDR3 nucleotides: TGTGCCAGCAGTAGACAGGGTCGCGAGCAGTACTTC. Protein product: CASSRQGREQYF.

The chain has TRBV4-1 and TRBJ1-1; 10 positions agree with TRBD1. This CDR3 has 18 amino acids. The germline V gene has CDR1 MGHRA and CDR2 YSYEKL. The trim removed 2 bases at V and 3 bases at J, leaving 12 bases unmatched. The CDR3 nucleotides read TGCGCCAGCAGCCAACTAATTGACAGGGGGCGAGGGGACACTGAAGCTTTCTTT. This encodes CASSQLIDRGRGDTEAFF.

The chain recombines TRBV13 with TRBJ2-7, with a possible D match to TRBD1 (6 bases). The CDR3 totals 15 residues. CDR1 and CDR2 from the germline V gene are PRHDT and FYEKMQ (reference sequence). The ends were cut back, 1 base at V and 3 bases at J, with 13 bases in the middle. The CDR3 region has the DNA TGTGCCAGCAGCTTAGATTCAGGGACAAACTACGAGCAGTACTTC. It codes for CASSLDSGTNYEQYF. Variable domain in full (rest from reference TRBV13 and TRBJ2-7): AAGVIQSPRHLIKEKRETATLKCYPIPRHDTVYWYQQGPGQDPQFLISFYEKMQSDKGSIPDRFSAQQFSDYHSELNMSSLELGDSALYFCASSLDSGTNYEQYFGPGTRLTVT.

This clone was observed a single time. The chain employs TRBV2 and TRBJ2-7; 9 bases are shared with TRBD2. The CDR3 extends over 14 amino acids. J lost 5 bases, V lost 6 bases, and 8 bases had no gene match. Germline lookup yields CDR1 SNHLY and CDR2 FYNNEI. CDR3 coding DNA: TGTGCCAGCAGATATCAGCGGGAGGACCACGAGCAGTACTTC. Translated: CASRYQREDHEQYF.

The chain has TRBV7-2 and TRBJ2-1, with TRBD1 matching over 9 bases. The CDR3 sequence is 13 residues long. J lost 10 bases, V lost 5 bases, and 6 bases had no gene match. The germline CDR1 and CDR2 sequences are SGHTA and FQGNSA. For the CDR3, the DNA is TGTGCCAGCAGCCGGGACAGGGATACCGAGCAGTTCTTC. It is translated as CASSRDRDTEQFF. Full variable domain (remainder filled in from reference TRBV7-2 and TRBJ2-1): GAGVSQSPSNKVTEKGKDVELRCDPISGHTALYWYRQSLGQGLEFLIYFQGNSAPDKSGLPSDRFSAERTGGSVSTLTIQRTQQEDSAVYLCASSRDRDTEQFFGPGTRLTVL.

The sample holds a few counts of this clone. The chain combines TRBV2 with TRBJ2-1; a weak D match, TRBD2 (5 bases). The CDR3 is 14 amino acids. Germline CDR1 is SNHLY and CDR2 is FYNNEI. The V and J ends lost 8 bases and 4 bases respectively, with 15 bases between them. Written as DNA, the CDR3 is TGTGCCAGCGTTCCCGGACTTAAATACAATGAGCAGTTCTTC. The encoded protein is CASVPGLKYNEQFF.

The chain employs TRBV9 and TRBJ2-5; 8 nucleotides line up with TRBD2. The V and J ends lost 3 bases and 5 bases, in that order; junction bases with no gene match: 6. Germline-derived CDR1 and CDR2 are SGDLS and YYNGEE. The CDR3 runs 14 residues. As DNA, the CDR3 is TGTGCCAGCAGCGCCGGACTAGCTCTGGAGACCCAGTACTTC. Translation gives CASSAGLALETQYF.

V usage is TRBV7-2 and J usage is TRBJ2-2; D is tentatively TRBD1 or TRBD2 (5 bases each). CDR3 length equals 12 residues. Germline assignment: CDR1 SGHTA and CDR2 FQGNSA. V was pared by 9 bases and J by 7 bases, with 12 bases between. The CDR3 loop reads CASSWGIGELFF. For the CDR3, the DNA is TGTGCCAGTTCTTGGGGGATCGGGGAGCTGTTTTTT.

The J gene is TRBJ2-3, the V gene TRBV28; D perhaps matches TRBD1 (6 bases). This CDR3 has 18 residues. Germline V gene sequence: CDR1 MDHEN, CDR2 SYDVKM. Deletions cut 1 base from V and 1 base from J, with 18 bases between. The CDR3 DNA reads as TGTGCCAGCAGTTTATCGTCGATCGACAGGAAACGCACAGATACGCAGTATTTT. Protein: CASSLSSIDRKRTDTQYF.

This clone was found once. V usage is TRBV5-6 and J usage is TRBJ2-7; no definite D call. Germline CDR1 and CDR2: SGHDT and YYEEEE. Trimming shortened V by 3 bases and J by 3 bases, and 13 bases separated the two germline ends. There are 14 residues in the CDR3. CDR3 region: CASSWAGKNYEQYF. CDR3 in DNA: TGTGCCAGCAGCTGGGCAGGTAAGAACTACGAGCAGTACTTC.

The chain links TRBV29-1 to TRBJ2-1; D perhaps matches TRBD1 (5 bases). CDR1 and CDR2 from the germline V gene are SQVTM and ANQGSEA. Between the trimmed V and J ends, which lost 1 base and 4 bases, there was a span of 14 bases. CDR3 length: 15 residues. The CDR3 DNA is TGCAGCGTTGAAGGTAGGGGTTATCGTTACAATGAGCAGTTCTTC. Translated, it gives CSVEGRGYRYNEQFF.

The rearrangement uses TRBV6-5 and TRBJ2-3, with a weak D call TRBD2 (6 bases). Germline V lookup: CDR1 MNHEY, CDR2 SVGAGI. The CDR3 extends over 13 amino acids. The V gene lost 4 bases and the J gene lost 4 bases, with 9 bases spanning the gap. The CDR3: CASSLPGADTQYF. CDR3 nucleotides: TGTGCCAGCAGTTTGCCGGGGGCAGATACGCAGTATTTT.

The genes are TRBV10-1 and TRBJ2-7, with D unresolved. The CDR3 extends over 13 amino acids. Germline V lookup: CDR1 WNHNN, CDR2 SYGVQD (reference sequence). Between the trimmed V and J ends, which lost 4 bases and 5 bases, there was a span of 12 bases. The CDR3 here is CASSVGAVNEQYF. CDR3 sequence (DNA): TGCGCCAGCAGTGTAGGCGCCGTCAACGAGCAGTACTTC.

V and J are TRBV10-1 and TRBJ1-1, with 8 bases identical to TRBD1. CDR1 is WNHNN, CDR2 SYGVQD, per germline (reference sequence). With 0 bases clipped from V and 6 bases from J, the junction kept 3 bases outside the gene matches. This CDR3 contains 14 residues. CDR3 sequence: CASSESLTGAEAFF. CDR3 DNA: TGCGCCAGCAGTGAGTCGTTGACAGGGGCTGAAGCTTTCTTT.